This paragraph reports one T cell receptor (beta chain). Its antigen is undetermined. The data were taken from a study of neoadjuvant nivolumab and ipilimumab in lung cancer. Study results and limitations: From pretherapy to surgery, tumor richness and clonality rose with dual therapy.

Profiling relied on immunoSEQ multiplex PCR, and the TCRdb table lists in-frame clones only, not all of them. The data show about 4,700 clones, around 80% seen once. Sample: normal lung tissue adjacent to the tumor, taken after neoadjuvant nivolumab, alone or with ipilimumab, at or shortly before surgery. This TCR was recovered from an adult with non-small cell lung cancer. Some clones in this sample may be carry-over from other donors' samples.

CDR3 in DNA: TGTGCCAGCACCGATGGAACGGGTTGGAAGCAGTACTTC. Translated: CASTDGTGWKQYF. J is TRBJ2-7 and V is TRBV25-1; unclear D gene. Germline values: CDR1 MGHDK, CDR2 SYGVNS. The CDR3 has 13 residues. Trimming took off 7 bases at V and 8 bases at J, with 18 bases between the two ends.